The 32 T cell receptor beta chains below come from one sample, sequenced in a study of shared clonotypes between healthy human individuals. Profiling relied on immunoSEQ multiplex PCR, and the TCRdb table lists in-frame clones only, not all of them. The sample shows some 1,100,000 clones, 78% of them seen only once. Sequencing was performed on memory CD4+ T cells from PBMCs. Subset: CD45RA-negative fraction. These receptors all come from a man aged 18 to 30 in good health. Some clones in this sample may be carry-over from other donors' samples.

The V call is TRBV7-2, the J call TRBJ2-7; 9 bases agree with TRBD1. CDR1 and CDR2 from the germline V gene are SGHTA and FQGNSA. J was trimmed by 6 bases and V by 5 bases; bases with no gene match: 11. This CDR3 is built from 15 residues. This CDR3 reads CASSTIMDRGGEQYF. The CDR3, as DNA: TGTGCCAGCAGCACTATCATGGACAGGGGTGGCGAGCAGTACTTC.

The CDR3 DNA sequence: TGTGCCAGCTCAAGGAGGCTAGCGGGAATCGACGAGCAGTACTTC. Protein sequence: CASSRRLAGIDEQYF. The rearrangement joins TRBV18 to TRBJ2-7; TRBD2 agrees at 9 bases. Germline CDR1 KGHSH, CDR2 LQKENI. The length of the CDR3 is 15 residues. Trimming cost V 5 bases and J 5 bases; bases outside gene matches: 10.

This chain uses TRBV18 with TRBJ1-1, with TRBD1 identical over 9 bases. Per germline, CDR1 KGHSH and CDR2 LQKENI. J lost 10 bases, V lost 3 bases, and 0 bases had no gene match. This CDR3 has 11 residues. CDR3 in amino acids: CASSPGQGAFF. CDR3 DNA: TGTGCCAGCTCACCGGGACAGGGAGCTTTCTTT.

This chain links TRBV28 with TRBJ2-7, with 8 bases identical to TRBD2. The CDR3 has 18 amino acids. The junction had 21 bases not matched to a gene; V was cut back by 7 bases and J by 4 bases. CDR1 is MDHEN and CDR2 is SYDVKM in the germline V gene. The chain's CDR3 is CASTLSPNKAGADYEQYF. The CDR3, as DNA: TGTGCCAGCACCCTGTCCCCCAACAAAGCGGGAGCGGATTACGAGCAGTACTTC.

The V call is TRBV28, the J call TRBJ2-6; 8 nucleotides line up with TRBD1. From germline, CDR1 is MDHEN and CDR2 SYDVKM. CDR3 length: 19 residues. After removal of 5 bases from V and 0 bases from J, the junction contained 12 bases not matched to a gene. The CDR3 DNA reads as TGTGCCAGCAGTGGGTCTCCCGGGACAGGTATCTCTGGGGCCAACGTCCTGACTTTC. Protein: CASSGSPGTGISGANVLTF.

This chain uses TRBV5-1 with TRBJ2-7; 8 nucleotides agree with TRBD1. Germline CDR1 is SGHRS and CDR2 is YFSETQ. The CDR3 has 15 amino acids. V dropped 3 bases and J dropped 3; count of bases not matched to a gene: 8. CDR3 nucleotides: TGCGCCAGCAGCTCCGGGACAGGACGGGGCTACGAGCAGTACTTC. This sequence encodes CASSSGTGRGYEQYF.

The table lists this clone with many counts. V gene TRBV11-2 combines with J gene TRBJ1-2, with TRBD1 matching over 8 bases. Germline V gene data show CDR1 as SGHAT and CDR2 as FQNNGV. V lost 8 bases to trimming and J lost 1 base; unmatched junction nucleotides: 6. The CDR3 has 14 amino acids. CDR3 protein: CASRGTGGNYGYTF. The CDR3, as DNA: TGTGCCAGCCGAGGGACAGGCGGTAACTATGGCTACACCTTC.

CDR3 bases: TGTGCCAGCAGCGTAGCTGCTCGGAACACCGGGGAGCTGTTTTTT. Protein sequence: CASSVAARNTGELFF. The V and J genes are TRBV9 and TRBJ2-2; D is unclear. The germline V gene encodes CDR1 SGDLS and CDR2 YYNGEE. V was shortened by 0 bases and J by 1 base, with 7 bases between the two germline ends. CDR3 length equals 15 residues.

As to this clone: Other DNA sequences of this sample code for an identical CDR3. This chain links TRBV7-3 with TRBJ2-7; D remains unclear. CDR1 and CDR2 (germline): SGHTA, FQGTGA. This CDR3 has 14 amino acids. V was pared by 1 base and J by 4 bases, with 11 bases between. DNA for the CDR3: TGTGCCAGCAGCTTAAGGGAATGGGGTTACGAGCAGTACTTC. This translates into CASSLREWGYEQYF.

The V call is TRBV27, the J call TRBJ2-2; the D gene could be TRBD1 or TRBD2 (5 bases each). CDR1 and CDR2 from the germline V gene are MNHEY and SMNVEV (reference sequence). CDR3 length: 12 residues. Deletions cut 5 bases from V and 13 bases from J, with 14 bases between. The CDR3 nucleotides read TGTGCCAGCAGTACCCGGGGCCGGGTGCTGTTTTTT. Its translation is CASSTRGRVLFF.

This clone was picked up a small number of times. The DNA for the CDR3 is TGTGCCACCAGCAGAGGCACCGAGACCTACGAGCAGTACTTC. The encoded protein is CATSRGTETYEQYF. The V gene is TRBV15, the J gene TRBJ2-7; D ambiguous. Per germline, CDR1 LNHNV and CDR2 YYDKDF (reference sequence). V dropped 1 base and J dropped 2 bases, with 9 bases sitting between them. CDR3 length equals 14 residues.

Here the CDR3 reads CASSLMGGDGETQYF. CDR3 nucleotides: TGTGCCAGCAGCCTCATGGGCGGGGATGGGGAGACCCAGTACTTC. The rearrangement links TRBV7-3 to TRBJ2-5; D may be TRBD2 (6 bases). The CDR3 has 15 amino acids. Trimming left V 5 bases short and J 5 bases short, with 18 bases between. The germline V gene has CDR1 SGHTA and CDR2 FQGTGA. The entire variable domain, with the rest obtained from reference TRBV7-3 and TRBJ2-5, is as follows: GAGVSQTPSNKVTEKGKYVELRCDPISGHTALYWYRQSLGQGPEFLIYFQGTGAADDSGLPNDRFFAVRPEGSVSTLKIQRTERGDSAVYLCASSLMGGDGETQYFGPGTRLLVL.

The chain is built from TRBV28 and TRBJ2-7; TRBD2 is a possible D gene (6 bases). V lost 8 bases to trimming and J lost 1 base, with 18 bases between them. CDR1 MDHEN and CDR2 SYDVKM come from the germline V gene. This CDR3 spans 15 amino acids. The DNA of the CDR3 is TGTGCCAGCGGACTCGGGGGTTGGGGATCCTACGAGCAGTACTTC. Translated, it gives CASGLGGWGSYEQYF.

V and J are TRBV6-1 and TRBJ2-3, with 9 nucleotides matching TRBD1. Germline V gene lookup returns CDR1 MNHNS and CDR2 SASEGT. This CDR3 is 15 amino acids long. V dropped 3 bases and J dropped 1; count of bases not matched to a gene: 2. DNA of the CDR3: TGTGCCAGCAGTGATGACAGGGGGGGCACAGATACGCAGTATTTT. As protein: CASSDDRGGTDTQYF.

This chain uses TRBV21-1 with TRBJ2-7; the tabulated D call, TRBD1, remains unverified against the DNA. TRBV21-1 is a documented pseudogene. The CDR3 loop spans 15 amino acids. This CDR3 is CASSTLTWASYEQYF. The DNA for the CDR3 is TGTGCCAGCAGCACGCTAACATGGGCCTCCTACGAGCAGTACTTC.

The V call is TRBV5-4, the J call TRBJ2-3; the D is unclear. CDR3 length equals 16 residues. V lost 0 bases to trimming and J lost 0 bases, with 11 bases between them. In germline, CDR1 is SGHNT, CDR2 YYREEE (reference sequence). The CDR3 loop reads CASSLGAGASTDTQYF. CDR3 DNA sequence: TGTGCCAGCAGCTTGGGGGCAGGTGCTAGCACAGATACGCAGTATTTT.

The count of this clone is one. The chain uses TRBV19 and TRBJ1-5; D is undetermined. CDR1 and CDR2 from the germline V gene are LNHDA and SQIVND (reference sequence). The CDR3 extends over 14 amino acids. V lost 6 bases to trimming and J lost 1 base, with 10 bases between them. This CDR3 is CASRTPGSNQPQHF. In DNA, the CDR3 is TGTGCCAGTAGGACACCGGGAAGCAATCAGCCCCAGCATTTT.

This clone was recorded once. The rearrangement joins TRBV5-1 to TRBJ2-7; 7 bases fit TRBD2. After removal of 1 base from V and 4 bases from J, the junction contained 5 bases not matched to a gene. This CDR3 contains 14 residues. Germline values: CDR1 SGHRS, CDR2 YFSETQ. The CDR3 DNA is TGCGCCAGCAGCTTGACTAGCGAGGGTTACGAGCAGTACTTC. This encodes CASSLTSEGYEQYF. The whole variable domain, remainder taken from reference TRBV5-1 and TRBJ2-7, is KAGVTQTPRYLIKTRGQQVTLSCSPISGHRSVSWYQQTPGQGLQFLFEYFSETQRNKGNFPGRFSGRQFSNSRSEMNVSTLELGDSALYLCASSLTSEGYEQYFGPGTRLTVT.

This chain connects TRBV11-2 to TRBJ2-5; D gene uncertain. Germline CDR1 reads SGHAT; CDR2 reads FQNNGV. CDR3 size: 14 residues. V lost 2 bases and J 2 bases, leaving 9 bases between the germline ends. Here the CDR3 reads CASSLRWQQETQYF. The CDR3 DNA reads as TGTGCCAGCAGCTTACGTTGGCAGCAAGAGACCCAGTACTTC.

The CDR3 DNA follows: TGCGCCAGCAGCTTGGAAGGAAGAGATACGCAGTATTTT. Its protein product is CASSLEGRDTQYF. The chain recombines TRBV5-1 with TRBJ2-3; D is undetermined. The length of the CDR3 is 13 residues. Looked up from germline, CDR1 is SGHRS and CDR2 is YFSETQ. Trimming shortened V by 0 bases and J by 5 bases, and 7 bases separated the two germline ends. Using reference TRBV5-1 and TRBJ2-3 for the parts outside the CDR3, the full variable domain is KAGVTQTPRYLIKTRGQQVTLSCSPISGHRSVSWYQQTPGQGLQFLFEYFSETQRNKGNFPGRFSGRQFSNSRSEMNVSTLELGDSALYLCASSLEGRDTQYFGPGTRLTVL.

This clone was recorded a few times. CDR3 bases: TGTGCCATCAGTGACCGGGACAGGGGCGAAAAACTGTTTTTT. Protein: CAISDRDRGEKLFF. The chain has TRBV10-3 and TRBJ1-4; TRBD1 matches at 10 bases. J gave up 8 bases and V 3 bases, and 3 bases lay outside the gene matches. The CDR3 covers 14 residues. Germline lookup yields CDR1 ENHRY and CDR2 SYGVKD.

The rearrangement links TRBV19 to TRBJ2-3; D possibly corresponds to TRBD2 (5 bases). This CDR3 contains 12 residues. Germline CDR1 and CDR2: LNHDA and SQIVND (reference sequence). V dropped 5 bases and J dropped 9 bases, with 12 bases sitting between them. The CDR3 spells CASSSPAATQYF. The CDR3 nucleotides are TGTGCCAGTAGTTCGCCAGCGGCCACGCAGTATTTT.

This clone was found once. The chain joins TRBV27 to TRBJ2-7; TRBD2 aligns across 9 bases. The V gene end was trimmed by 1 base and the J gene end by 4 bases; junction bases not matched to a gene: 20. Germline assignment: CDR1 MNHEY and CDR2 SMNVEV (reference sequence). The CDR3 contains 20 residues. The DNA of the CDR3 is TGTGCCAGCAGTTTATTCGGTAGGAGGCTAGCGGGAAGTATCGTATACGAGCAGTACTTC. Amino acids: CASSLFGRRLAGSIVYEQYF.

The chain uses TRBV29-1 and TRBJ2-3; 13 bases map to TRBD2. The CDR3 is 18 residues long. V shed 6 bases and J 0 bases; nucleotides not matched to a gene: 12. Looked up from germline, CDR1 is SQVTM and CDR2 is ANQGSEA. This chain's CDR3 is CSVNGLAGDHASTDTQYF. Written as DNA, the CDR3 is TGCAGCGTGAACGGACTAGCGGGGGATCACGCGAGCACAGATACGCAGTATTTT.

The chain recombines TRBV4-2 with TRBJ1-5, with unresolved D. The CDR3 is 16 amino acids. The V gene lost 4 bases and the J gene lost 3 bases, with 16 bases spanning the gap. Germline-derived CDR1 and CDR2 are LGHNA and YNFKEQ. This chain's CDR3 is CASSPATGVNNQPQHF. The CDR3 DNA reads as TGTGCCAGCAGCCCAGCAACCGGGGTGAACAATCAGCCCCAGCATTTT.

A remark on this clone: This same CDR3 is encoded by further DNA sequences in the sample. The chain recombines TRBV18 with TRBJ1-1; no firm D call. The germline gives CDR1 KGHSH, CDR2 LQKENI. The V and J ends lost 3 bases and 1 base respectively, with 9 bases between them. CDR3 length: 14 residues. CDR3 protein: CASSPAGPNTEAFF. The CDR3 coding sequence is TGTGCCAGCTCACCGGCAGGACCGAACACTGAAGCTTTCTTT.

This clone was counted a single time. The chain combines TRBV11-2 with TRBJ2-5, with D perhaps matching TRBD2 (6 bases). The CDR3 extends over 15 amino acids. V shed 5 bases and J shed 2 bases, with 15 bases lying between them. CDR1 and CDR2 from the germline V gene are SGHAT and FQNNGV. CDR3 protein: CASSLGRGWQETQYF. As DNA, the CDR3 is TGTGCCAGCAGCCTCGGGCGGGGATGGCAAGAGACCCAGTACTTC.

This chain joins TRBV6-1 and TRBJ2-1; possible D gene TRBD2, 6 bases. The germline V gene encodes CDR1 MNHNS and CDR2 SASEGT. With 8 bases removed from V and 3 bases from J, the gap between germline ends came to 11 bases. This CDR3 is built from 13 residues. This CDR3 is CASGEAYYNEQFF. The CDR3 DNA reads TGTGCCAGCGGGGAGGCCTACTACAATGAGCAGTTCTTC.

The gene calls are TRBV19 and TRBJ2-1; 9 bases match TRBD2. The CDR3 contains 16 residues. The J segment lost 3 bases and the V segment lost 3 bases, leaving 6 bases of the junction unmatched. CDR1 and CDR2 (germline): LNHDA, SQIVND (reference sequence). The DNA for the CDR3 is TGTGCCAGTAGTATGAGTCCTAGCGGGAACTACAATGAGCAGTTCTTC. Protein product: CASSMSPSGNYNEQFF.

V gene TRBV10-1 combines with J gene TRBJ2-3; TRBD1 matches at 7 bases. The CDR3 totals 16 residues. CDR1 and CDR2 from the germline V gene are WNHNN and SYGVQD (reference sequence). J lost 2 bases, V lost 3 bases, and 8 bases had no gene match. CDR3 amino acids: CASSDRRDRLTDTQYF. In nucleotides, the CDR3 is TGCGCCAGCAGTGATCGTCGGGACAGACTCACAGATACGCAGTATTTT.

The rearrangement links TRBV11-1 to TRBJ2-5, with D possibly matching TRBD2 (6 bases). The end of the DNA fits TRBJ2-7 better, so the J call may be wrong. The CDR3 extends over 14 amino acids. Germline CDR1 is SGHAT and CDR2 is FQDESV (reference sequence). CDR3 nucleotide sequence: TGTGCCAGCAGCTTATACGGGAGCTCCTACGAGCAGTACTTC. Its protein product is CASSLYGSSYEQYF.

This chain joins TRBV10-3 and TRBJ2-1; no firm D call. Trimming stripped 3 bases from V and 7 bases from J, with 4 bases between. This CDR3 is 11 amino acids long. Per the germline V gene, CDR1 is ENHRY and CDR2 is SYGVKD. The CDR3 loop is CAISELNEQFF. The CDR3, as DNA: TGTGCCATCAGTGAACTAAATGAGCAGTTCTTC.